The 21 T cell receptor beta chains reported below all come from one sample, sequenced in a study of blood T cell repertoires in COVID-19. The assay was immunoSEQ multiplex PCR, and TCRdb's table has in-frame clones only and misses some. The table lists 100,000 to 150,000 clones, 85% to 90% of them singletons. The sequenced sample consisted of peripheral blood. These receptors were obtained from a man older than 75 with active or convalescent COVID-19.

In its sample, this clone was seen once. The V gene is TRBV29-1, the J gene TRBJ1-3; D may be TRBD1 (6 bases). The CDR3 contains 15 residues. V shed 2 bases and J shed 2 bases, with 13 bases lying between them. Germline values: CDR1 SQVTM, CDR2 ANQGSEA. The CDR3 DNA follows: TGCAGCGTTGAACACAACAGGGCCACTGGAAACACCATATATTTT. It is translated as CSVEHNRATGNTIYF.

This clone was found once. The J gene is TRBJ2-3, the V gene TRBV11-2; D might be TRBD2 (5 bases). V lost 0 bases and J lost 3, with 13 bases in between. Germline values: CDR1 SGHAT, CDR2 FQNNGV. The CDR3 is 16 residues long. The CDR3 loop reads CASSLDLLGATDTQYF. CDR3 sequence (DNA): TGTGCCAGCAGCTTAGATTTGTTGGGAGCGACAGATACGCAGTATTTT.

This rearrangement joins TRBV5-4 to TRBJ2-4, with 15 bases fitting TRBD2. From germline, CDR1 is SGHNT and CDR2 YYREEE (reference sequence). V lost 4 bases and J lost 6; bases outside the gene matches: 8. The CDR3 loop spans 17 amino acids. The CDR3 DNA reads TGTGCCAGCAGCCTCCTGGGACTAGCGGGGGGTGGAAACATTCAGTACTTC. Translating gives CASSLLGLAGGGNIQYF.

The chain recombines TRBV12-3 or TRBV12-4 with TRBJ2-1, with 11 bases lining up with TRBD2. The V gene end was trimmed by 5 bases and the J gene end by 14 bases; junction bases not matched to a gene: 8. This CDR3 comprises 13 residues. CDR3: CASSGISGRAEFF. CDR3 DNA sequence: TGTGCCAGCAGTGGTATTAGCGGGAGGGCCGAGTTCTTC.

This clone was counted between two and nine times. The V and J genes are TRBV4-1 and TRBJ1-2; 7 bases align to TRBD1. After removal of 1 base from V and 8 bases from J, the junction contained 10 bases not matched to a gene. CDR1 and CDR2 from the germline V gene are MGHRA and YSYEKL. This CDR3 comprises 15 residues. The CDR3 DNA reads as TGCGCCAGCAGCCAAGTCGAGACAGGGTCCGTCGGCTACACCTTC. Translation: CASSQVETGSVGYTF.

The chain links TRBV20-1 to TRBJ2-7; TRBD1 is a possible D gene (5 bases). This CDR3 is 14 amino acids long. The germline gives CDR1 DFQATT, CDR2 SNEGSKA (reference sequence). The V and J ends lost 3 bases and 2 bases respectively, with 14 bases between them. CDR3 residues: CSASWQGGTYEQYF. The CDR3 region has the DNA TGCAGTGCTAGTTGGCAGGGTGGAACCTACGAGCAGTACTTC.

The chain carries TRBV6-5 and TRBJ2-7; unclear D gene. The V end lost 6 bases, the J end lost 1 base, and 7 bases lay between the germline ends. The germline gives CDR1 MNHEY, CDR2 SVGAGI. This CDR3 has 12 residues. The CDR3 sequence: CASSKQSYEQYF. The CDR3 DNA reads as TGTGCCAGCAGCAAACAGTCCTACGAGCAGTACTTC.

This chain links TRBV18 with TRBJ2-7, with 12 bases fitting TRBD2. In germline, CDR1 is KGHSH, CDR2 LQKENI. The length of the CDR3 is 18 residues. Trimming removed 3 bases from V and 2 bases from J; junction bases left unmatched: 11. CDR3 loop: CASSPRPLAGGYAYEQYF. DNA of the CDR3: TGTGCCAGCTCACCCCGCCCACTAGCGGGAGGCTATGCCTACGAGCAGTACTTC.

The chain couples TRBV5-4 to TRBJ1-1; no clear D gene. Germline-derived CDR1 and CDR2 are SGHNT and YYREEE (reference sequence). The CDR3 extends over 14 amino acids. V lost 2 bases and J 1 base, leaving 9 bases between the germline ends. The CDR3 loop reads CASSFPGKNTEAFF. The CDR3 DNA is TGTGCCAGCAGCTTTCCGGGAAAGAACACTGAAGCTTTCTTT.

This chain uses TRBV6-5 with TRBJ1-3; D ambiguous. The length of the CDR3 is 13 residues. Trimming removed 0 bases from V and 4 bases from J, with 4 bases in between. Germline assignment: CDR1 MNHEY and CDR2 SVGAGI. In DNA, the CDR3 is TGTGCCAGCAGTTACTCTCGGGGAAACACCATATATTTT. It translates to CASSYSRGNTIYF.

This clone was recorded only once. The genes are TRBV7-2 and TRBJ2-7, with a tentative D call TRBD1 (6 bases). Trimming removed 0 bases from V and 2 bases from J, with 11 bases in between. Germline CDR1 and CDR2: SGHTA and FQGNSA. The CDR3 totals 15 residues. CDR3 DNA sequence: TGTGCCAGCAGCTTAGCTCTAGGACAGCCCTACGAGCAGTACTTC. Translated, it gives CASSLALGQPYEQYF.

The chain links TRBV6-5 to TRBJ1-5, with D possibly being TRBD1 (5 bases). CDR1 is MNHEY and CDR2 is SVGAGI in the germline V gene. The ends were cut back, 6 bases at V and 1 base at J, with 10 bases in the middle. The CDR3 length is 14 residues. The CDR3 loop is CASRAGGSNQPQHF. The CDR3 DNA reads TGTGCCAGCAGGGCGGGGGGGAGCAATCAGCCCCAGCATTTT.

This chain connects TRBV2 to TRBJ1-2, with 8 positions matching TRBD1. Germline V CDR1 and CDR2: SNHLY, FYNNEI. The ends lost 4 bases at V and 4 bases at J; junction bases unmatched: 11. The length of the CDR3 is 16 residues. CDR3 amino acids: CASSVARGQAGYGYTF. Here the CDR3 DNA reads TGTGCCAGCAGTGTCGCCCGGGGACAGGCAGGCTATGGCTACACCTTC.

This clone was seen a handful of times. The chain employs TRBV4-3 and TRBJ2-7, with D perhaps TRBD1 (6 bases). CDR3 size: 13 residues. Deletions cut 4 bases from V and 5 bases from J, with 12 bases between. Germline V gene sequence: CDR1 LGHNA, CDR2 YSLEER. The CDR3 here is CASSLGGRDEQYF. Here the CDR3 DNA reads TGCGCCAGCAGCCTAGGGGGAAGGGACGAGCAGTACTTC.

The chain recombines TRBV4-2 with TRBJ1-2; D possibly corresponds to TRBD1 (5 bases). The germline V gene encodes CDR1 LGHNA and CDR2 YNFKEQ. This CDR3 spans 16 amino acids. The V and J ends lost 1 base and 0 bases respectively, with 12 bases between them. CDR3 sequence reads: CASSQVLDTANYGYTF. The CDR3 DNA reads as TGTGCCAGCAGCCAAGTGCTGGACACAGCTAACTATGGCTACACCTTC.

This chain links TRBV10-3 with TRBJ2-1; 12 bases fit TRBD2. The V gene's germline CDR1 is ENHRY and CDR2 SYGVKD. This CDR3 is 21 amino acids long. V lost 3 bases, J lost 2 bases, and 17 bases stayed unmatched. The CDR3 reads CAISEIRVASGRELPYNEQFF. DNA of the CDR3: TGTGCCATCAGTGAAATCAGGGTGGCTAGCGGGAGGGAGCTCCCCTACAATGAGCAGTTCTTC.

The chain has TRBV7-8 and TRBJ1-2, with a possible D match to TRBD1 (5 bases). The germline gives CDR1 SGHVS, CDR2 FQNEAQ. The CDR3 consists of 13 residues. The V end was cut by 5 bases, the J end by 5 bases, with 12 bases between. The CDR3, as DNA: TGTGCCAGCAGCGTGTCAGGGTTTTATGGCTACACCTTC. Amino acids: CASSVSGFYGYTF.

The chain joins TRBV10-3 to TRBJ2-2; 14 bases fit TRBD2. CDR1 and CDR2 from the germline V gene are ENHRY and SYGVKD. V dropped 10 bases and J dropped 2; count of bases not matched to a gene: 6. The length of the CDR3 is 16 residues. This CDR3 is CASGTSGGFNTGELFF. CDR3 in DNA: TGTGCCAGCGGGACTAGCGGGGGTTTCAACACCGGGGAGCTGTTTTTT.

This sequence joins TRBV5-1 and TRBJ2-7, with D perhaps TRBD1 (6 bases). V dropped 4 bases and J dropped 1 base, with 9 bases sitting between them. CDR1 and CDR2 from the germline V gene are SGHRS and YFSETQ. The CDR3 length is 13 residues. CDR3 sequence: CASSPTGSYEQYF. For the CDR3, the DNA is TGCGCCAGCAGCCCGACAGGATCCTACGAGCAGTACTTC.

This clone was counted between two and nine times. The CDR3 sequence: CASSTGQGNGELFF. The CDR3 coding sequence is TGCGCCAGCAGCACGGGACAGGGGAACGGGGAGCTGTTTTTT. The V gene is TRBV5-1, the J gene TRBJ2-2, with 10 bases matching TRBD1. CDR3 length: 14 residues. CDR1 is SGHRS and CDR2 is YFSETQ in the germline V gene. The V and J ends lost 4 bases and 7 bases, in that order; junction bases with no gene match: 4.

Only one count was recorded for this clone. The chain uses TRBV28 and TRBJ1-5; perhaps TRBD1 as D (6 bases). CDR1 is MDHEN, CDR2 SYDVKM, per germline. The V gene lost 7 bases and the J gene lost 7 bases, with 17 bases spanning the gap. The CDR3 spans 14 residues. The CDR3: CASTKGGGSQPQHF. The DNA of the CDR3 is TGTGCCAGCACTAAGGGGGGGGGTAGCCAGCCCCAGCATTTT.